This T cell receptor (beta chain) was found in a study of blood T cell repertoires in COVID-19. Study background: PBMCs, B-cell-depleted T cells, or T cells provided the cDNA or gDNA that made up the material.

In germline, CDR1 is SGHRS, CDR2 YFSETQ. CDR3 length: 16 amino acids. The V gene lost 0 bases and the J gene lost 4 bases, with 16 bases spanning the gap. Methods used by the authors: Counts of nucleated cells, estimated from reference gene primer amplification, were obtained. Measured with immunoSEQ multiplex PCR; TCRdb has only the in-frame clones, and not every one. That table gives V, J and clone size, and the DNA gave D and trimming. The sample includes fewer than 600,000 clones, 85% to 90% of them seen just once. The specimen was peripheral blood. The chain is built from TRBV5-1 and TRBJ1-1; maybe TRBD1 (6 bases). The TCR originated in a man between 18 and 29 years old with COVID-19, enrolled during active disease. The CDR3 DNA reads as TGCGCCAGCAGCTTGGCACAGGGAGGGGTTAGCACTGAAGCTTTCTTT. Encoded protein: CASSLAQGGVSTEAFF. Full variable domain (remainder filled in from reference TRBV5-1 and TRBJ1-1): KAGVTQTPRYLIKTRGQQVTLSCSPISGHRSVSWYQQTPGQGLQFLFEYFSETQRNKGNFPGRFSGRQFSNSRSEMNVSTLELGDSALYLCASSLAQGGVSTEAFFGQGTRLTVV.